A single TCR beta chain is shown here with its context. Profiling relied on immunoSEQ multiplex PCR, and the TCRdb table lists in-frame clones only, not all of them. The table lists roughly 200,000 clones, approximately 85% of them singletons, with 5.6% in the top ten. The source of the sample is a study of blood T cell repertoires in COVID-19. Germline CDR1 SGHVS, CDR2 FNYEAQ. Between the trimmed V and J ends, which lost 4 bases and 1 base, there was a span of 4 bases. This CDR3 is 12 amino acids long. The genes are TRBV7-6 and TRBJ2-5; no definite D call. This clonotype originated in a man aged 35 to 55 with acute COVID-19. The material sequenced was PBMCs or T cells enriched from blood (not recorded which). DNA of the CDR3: TGTGCCAGCAGCTGGGCCCAAGAGACCCAGTACTTC. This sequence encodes CASSWAQETQYF. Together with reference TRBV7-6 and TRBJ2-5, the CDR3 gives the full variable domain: GAGVSQSPRYKVTKRGQDVALRCDPISGHVSLYWYRQALGQGPEFLTYFNYEAQQDKSGLPNDRFSAERPEGSISTLTIQRTEQRDSAMYRCASSWAQETQYFGPGTRLLVL.